A single T cell receptor (beta chain) is shown here with its context. It has no known antigen specificity. The record has no base qualities; no much larger clone is one base away. This sample is drawn from a study of cytomegalovirus exposure and HLA in healthy donors (dated by TCRdb to the late 2010s). Describing the broader study: According to an earlier analysis of 450 to 650 of the donors, some 180 million T cells yielded 117 million unique TCR beta sequences and about 300 Gb of sequence data. An early release that covered fewer than 800 HLA-typed donors contained approximately 300 gigabases of sequencing data and about 84 million unique TCR sequences. Of the approximately 400 genotyped donors, over 80% were placed in the genetic ancestry cluster associated with self-reported Caucasian donors. The study was designed to test whether signatures of past pathogen exposure could be identified by cataloging public T cell receptors. Using immunosequencing, the study profiled T cell repertoires from fewer than 700 subjects and related those repertoires to cytomegalovirus serostatus. A separate validation cohort of approximately 130 different subjects was used in addition to the 666-subject first cohort. The study combined high-throughput TCR immunosequencing, statistical association of individual TCRs with disease status, and machine learning to predict cytomegalovirus infection status. A later analysis re-analyzed previously published TCR beta repertoires from roughly 690 donors and added high-resolution HLA genotyping to study TCR occurrence patterns. Rather than drawing on any new phenotypic data, the later analysis identified candidate immune exposures from TCR beta sequences and the way those sequences occurred across donors. In an earlier analysis of a few hundred of the donors, high-throughput TCR beta sequencing was used to judge whether each TCR beta V gene segment behaved as functional or pseudogenic. Donor age, sex, ethnicity and CMV serostatus were collected together with the repertoire data. A later genetic analysis took genome-wide SNP genotypes for 398 of the 666 donors and used that subset as a discovery cohort. Every discovery cohort repertoire had been produced on one sequencing platform. Both class I and class II loci were covered by HLA typing, at four-digit resolution. Typing coverage differed by locus: A, B, C, DRB1 and DQB1 were typed in roughly 629-640 donors, DQA1 in around 500, DPA1 in 600 to 610, and DPB1 in 450 to 480. Four to six DR-DQ haplotypes were handled as single units for association and clustering because linkage in the cohort was strong. Across about 370 genotyped donors of the cohort, an average of about 240,000 unique TCR beta nucleotide sequences per donor were sequenced, and roughly a sixth of those sequences were non-productive.

Libraries were constructed by the immunoSEQ multiplex PCR assay. For the multiplex PCR, a mixture combining 60 forward primers for TCR Vbeta segments and 13 reverse primers for TCR Jbeta segments was used. A multiplex PCR assay on genomic DNA amplified the CDR3 region of rearranged TCR beta genes. The amplified TCR beta libraries were sequenced on the Illumina HiSeq System as 87-base-pair reads. From the authors' description of their analysis: A later analysis counted about 82 million unique TCR beta chains across the 666 repertoires, and 10 million to 12 million of these chains were shared by at least two donors. Raw reads were error-corrected and collapsed into unique sequences by a nearest-neighbor algorithm in which closely related sequences were merged to remove PCR and sequencing errors. Alignment of CDR3 sequences to IMGT reference sequences was used to assign V, D and J gene segments. For a sequence to be retained, at least a six-nucleotide match to both a V gene segment and a J gene segment was required. Rearrangements were classified as productive when the CDR3 lacked stop codons and remained in frame with V and J, and all other rearrangements were classified as non-productive. CDR3 was defined by IMGT convention, running from the second conserved V-encoded cysteine to the conserved J-encoded phenylalanine. In an earlier analysis of around 640 of the donors, sequences lacking an unambiguous match to a single V gene segment were excluded. An earlier analysis of 587 of the donors classified V segments as functional when productive rearrangements were above 56.7% and as segregating when the standard deviation between donors was above 5%. To diagnose cytomegalovirus status from the catalog of TCR beta chain sequences, a statistical classification framework was built. In a later analysis, V and J genes were assigned by comparing TCR nucleotide sequences against IMGT/GENE-DB human TR gene sequences. In a later analysis, CDR3 sequences and most-parsimonious VDJ recombination scenarios were assigned using the TCRdist pipeline. A later analysis defined each TCR beta chain by its CDR3 amino acid sequence plus V-gene family, and excluded reads lacking a unique V-gene family. To address suspected cross-contamination and a sequencing artifact, a later analysis removed 592 highly shared, low-generation-probability nucleotide sequences. In a later analysis, a clonal expansion index for each public chain was calculated from normalized within-repertoire ranks of inferred template counts. In a later analysis, generation probabilities were computed with a VDJ recombination model fitted to out-of-frame rearrangements, and the resulting probabilities were checked against IGoR. In a later analysis, TCR-TCR, TCR-HLA and TCR-CMV co-occurrence was scored with hypergeometric tests, and a repertoire-size bias correction was applied to TCR pairs. False discovery rates were estimated in a later analysis by permuting HLA or CMV assignments 20 times. A later analysis grouped co-occurring TCRs with DBSCAN, adding TCRdist sequence similarity when clustering within HLA-allele-positive subsets. Co-occurrence clustering excluded repertoires with fewer than 30,000 or more than 120,000 public chains, plus five with anomalous nucleotide sharing. TCRdb holds this immuneACCESS table with in-frame rearrangements only. Some clones are missing; in checked studies, unresolved V genes explain under half, and the rest has no known cause. V, J and clone size are those of that table, while D and trimming were read from the DNA. Present in this sample are around 170,000 clones, 82% of which were seen just once. Under 0.9% of the sample comes from the top ten.

The cohort consisted of 600 or so healthy bone marrow donors. At the time of sampling, every cohort member was nominally healthy, though immune exposures that went unrecorded were likely present. The donor was CMV seronegative and belonged to the group of 320 or so seronegative cohort members. A peripheral blood sample was collected from each donor, and TCR beta sequencing was performed on peripheral blood mononuclear cells. Genomic DNA extraction from the blood cell samples was performed with the Qiagen DNeasy Blood Extraction Kit. The paper's findings and limits, for the study overall: HLA typing was unavailable for some donors at each locus, so association tests used only the typed subset. Because counts were too low, seventeen rarely observed V segments, including chromosome 9 orphons, were excluded from the earlier analysis of 587 of the donors. The study listed over 150 TCR beta chains as associated with cytomegalovirus. The classifier was reported to diagnose cytomegalovirus status with high specificity and sensitivity in both the original and validation cohorts. In a later analysis, HLA-associated TCR beta chains were found to be more clonally expanded and to have lower generation probabilities than equally common non-associated chains. It was suggested by the authors that the approach could potentially be generalized to other disease states and immunological phenotypes. Linkage disequilibrium might explain the correlated functional status among segregating V segments, but an unknown experimental factor could not be ruled out. In a later analysis, several top co-occurrence clusters were reported to appear linked to parvovirus B19, influenza, CMV and Epstein-Barr virus. Broadly in line with IMGT annotations, most TCR beta V segments showed up in productive rearrangements about 87% or about 30% of the time in an earlier analysis of around 600 of the donors. CMV serostatus was the only immune exposure information available for the cohort. The sequencing pipeline was judged likely to have produced a cluster of highly shared sequence variants as a technical artifact. A further reported finding was that TCR beta sequences accurately predicted the HLA-A and HLA-B alleles for most subjects in the first cohort. V-gene and J-gene trimming of TCR beta chains was associated with a missense DCLRE1C variant in a later genetic analysis, and the association was replicated in an independent cohort. The presence/absence analyses assumed that sequencing depth was roughly uniform across donors, and that assumption may not be true. Across donors, most TCR sequences were observed very rarely, whereas some public TCRs were present in many individuals. In a later genetic analysis, fewer N-insertions in productive TCRs were reported among donors in an Asian-associated ancestry cluster than the roughly 670-donor mean. At a false discovery rate of 0.05, a later analysis linked approximately 18,000 TCR beta sequences to specific HLA alleles. In a later analysis, most CMV-associated TCR beta chains were found to appear HLA-restricted, with HLA associations seemingly driven largely by CMV exposure. This cohort had only TCR beta chains sequenced, and the lack of alpha or paired-chain data limited which features could be detected. In a later analysis, TCR association rates were found to vary across HLA loci, with the most associated TCRs seen for DRB1 alleles and the fewest for HLA-C alleles. Strong co-occurrence of HLA alleles, especially DR and DQ, made assigning TCR associations to individual alleles difficult. In vitro tests confirmed that a few of the cytomegalovirus-associated TCR beta chains recognize cytomegalovirus antigens.

The sequence was collected from a woman aged 18-29 years in good health and CMV-seronegative. Sequencing input: PBMCs.

CDR3 region: CSVLGAPKSSGNTIYF. DNA sequence: TGCAGCGTTTTAGGAGCACCTAAATCCTCTGGAAACACCATATATTTT. The rearranged chain carries TRBV29-1 and TRBJ1-3; no D gene is confidently identified. The CDR3 covers 16 residues, taking in both the cysteine and the phenylalanine. Of the read, only the CDR3 DNA is kept; its 48 bases are in frame from base 1. V drops 5 bases and J drops 0 bases, leaving 17 bases in between. The germline V gene gives CDR1 as SQVTM and CDR2 as ANQGSEA.